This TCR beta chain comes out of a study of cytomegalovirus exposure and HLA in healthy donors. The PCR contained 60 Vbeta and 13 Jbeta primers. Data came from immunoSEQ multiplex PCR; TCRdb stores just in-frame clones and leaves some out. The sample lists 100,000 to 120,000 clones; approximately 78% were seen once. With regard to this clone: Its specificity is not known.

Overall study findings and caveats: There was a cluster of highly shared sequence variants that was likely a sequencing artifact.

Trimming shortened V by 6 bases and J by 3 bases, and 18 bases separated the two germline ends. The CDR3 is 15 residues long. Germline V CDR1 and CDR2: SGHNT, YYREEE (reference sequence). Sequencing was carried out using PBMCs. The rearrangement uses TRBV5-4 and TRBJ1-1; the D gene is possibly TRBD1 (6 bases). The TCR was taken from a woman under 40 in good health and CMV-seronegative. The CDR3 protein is CASTGTGGADTEAFF. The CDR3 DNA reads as TGTGCCAGCACCGGTACGGGGGGCGCAGACACTGAAGCTTTCTTT. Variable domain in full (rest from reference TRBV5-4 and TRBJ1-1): ETGVTQSPTHLIKTRGQQVTLRCSSQSGHNTVSWYQQALGQGPQFIFQYYREEENGRGNFPPRFSGLQFPNYSSELNVNALELDDSALYLCASTGTGGADTEAFFGQGTRLTVV.